This is a list of T cell receptor beta chains from one sample in a study of T cell responses to AZD1222 COVID-19 vaccine. Produced via immunoSEQ multiplex PCR; TCRdb's table is partial and in-frame only. The data hold 120,000 to 150,000 clones, with 91% observed a single time. Sequences were derived from peripheral blood, sampled 28 days after the second dose of the MenACWY control vaccine. All receptors derive from an adult who received the MenACWY meningococcal vaccine as a control. CDR3s include the opening cysteine and the closing phenylalanine or tryptophan. D genes are given only for firm matches. Clone sizes are given selectively: once, few, many, or a class where the clone is expanded.

cdr3_nt cdr3_aa clone_size d_call j_call v_call
TGTGCCAGCTACCAAGGGGCCAATGGCTACACCTTC CASYQGANGYTF NA NA TRBJ1-2 TRBV6-5
TGTGCCAGCGGGGGGGTTAAAGAGACCCAGTACTTC CASGGVKETQYF NA TRBD2 TRBJ2-5 TRBV19
TGTGCCAGCAGCCGGGCGGGGGGCGCGAGTAACGAGCAGTACTTC CASSRAGGASNEQYF NA TRBD2 TRBJ2-7 TRBV5-4
TGTGCCAGCACCGAACAGAGTGGCGGCGAGCAGTTCTTC CASTEQSGGEQFF NA NA TRBJ2-1 TRBV25-1
TGTGCCAGCAGCCAAGGATGGGACAGGGAAAAACTGTTTTTT CASSQGWDREKLFF NA TRBD1 TRBJ1-4 TRBV3-1/TRBV3-2
TGCGCCAGCAGCTTGGAGGTCACCGGGGAGCTGTTTTTT CASSLEVTGELFF NA NA TRBJ2-2 TRBV5-1
TGTGCCAGCAGCCAAGTGGCCAGCGGGAAGTACTACGAGCAGTACTTC CASSQVASGKYYEQYF NA TRBD2 TRBJ2-7 TRBV3-1/TRBV3-2
TGTGCCAGCAGCTCAGGACAGGGGGCCTATCAGCCCCAGCATTTT CASSSGQGAYQPQHF NA TRBD1 TRBJ1-5 TRBV27
TGTGCCAGCAGTTTTCAGGGGAGCAATCAGCCCCAGCATTTT CASSFQGSNQPQHF NA NA TRBJ1-5 TRBV28
TGTGCCAGCAGGACTAGCGGCAACACCGGGGAGCTGTTTTTT CASRTSGNTGELFF NA TRBD2 TRBJ2-2 TRBV6-5
TGTGCCAGCAGTTATTGGGGAGAGACCCAGTACTTC CASSYWGETQYF NA NA TRBJ2-5 TRBV6-2/TRBV6-3
TGTGCCAGCAGCGTAGGAGGGGGCTGGTTCAACGAGCAGTACTTC CASSVGGGWFNEQYF NA TRBD1 TRBJ2-7 TRBV9
TGTGCCAGCTCCCCCTCGGGTACCCTCTACGAGCAGTACTTC CASSPSGTLYEQYF NA NA TRBJ2-7 TRBV18
TGTGCCAGTAGTATAGCCGACAGGGGGCGTACTGAAGCTTTCTTT CASSIADRGRTEAFF NA TRBD1 TRBJ1-1 TRBV19
TGTGCCAGCACCCCAGCGGGGGGGAAGGATACGCAGTATTTT CASTPAGGKDTQYF NA TRBD2 TRBJ2-3 TRBV6-2/TRBV6-3
TGTGCCAGCAGTTTATTCGGGACCTTCAATGAGCAGTTCTTC CASSLFGTFNEQFF NA NA TRBJ2-1 TRBV27
TGTGCCAGCAGCTTAGTTTCCGGGGTCGTGGCCTACGAGCAGTACTTC CASSLVSGVVAYEQYF once NA TRBJ2-7 TRBV11-2
TGTGCCAGCAGTCAACAGGGGACTGGTGGCTACACCTTC CASSQQGTGGYTF NA TRBD1 TRBJ1-2 TRBV6-5
TGTGCCAGTACCCCTCTCCCGCAGGGGAGGATGAACACTGAAGCTTTCTTT CASTPLPQGRMNTEAFF NA NA TRBJ1-1 TRBV19
TGTGCCAGTAGTATCTCGGGACTGCCCACCAATGAGCAGTTCTTC CASSISGLPTNEQFF NA NA TRBJ2-1 TRBV19
TGTGCCAGCAGCGGGCAGGCCGGGTACGAGCAGTACTTC CASSGQAGYEQYF NA NA TRBJ2-7 TRBV9
TGCAGCGTTGAAGGGGGAGAGACTGAAGCTTTCTTT CSVEGGETEAFF NA NA TRBJ1-1 TRBV29-1
TGTGCCAGCAGCCAGGGGACTGACCGATACAATGAGCAGTTCTTC CASSQGTDRYNEQFF NA NA TRBJ2-1 TRBV4-2
TGTGCCAGCAGCGTATTAGGGGCAGGGGCAGATACGCAGTATTTT CASSVLGAGADTQYF NA NA TRBJ2-3 TRBV9
TGTGCCAGTAGTACGCGTCGGCCCAACACTGAAGCTTTCTTT CASSTRRPNTEAFF NA NA TRBJ1-1 TRBV19
TGTGCCAGCAGGGGGGGTACGGGGGCAGATCAGCCCCAGCATTTT CASRGGTGADQPQHF NA NA TRBJ1-5 TRBV27
TGCGCCAGCAGCTTGGCCCCAGGGGAGCTTGCCGAGACCCAGTACTTC CASSLAPGELAETQYF few NA TRBJ2-5 TRBV5-1
TGTGCCAGCTCACCCGCGGGACATGCTACAGATACGCAGTATTTT CASSPAGHATDTQYF few NA TRBJ2-3 TRBV18
TGTGCCAGCAGTTACGGGCTCGGGGAGACCCAGTACTTC CASSYGLGETQYF NA NA TRBJ2-5 TRBV6-5
TGTGCCAGCAGACCCACAGGGGAGGATGGCTACACCTTC CASRPTGEDGYTF once TRBD1 TRBJ1-2 TRBV28
TGTGCCAGCAGCACCGGTACTAGCGGGGTAGCCAAAAACATTCAGTACTTC CASSTGTSGVAKNIQYF NA TRBD2 TRBJ2-4 TRBV9
TGTGCCAGCACCCCCGGACACGGCCCTAATTCACCCCTCCACTTT CASTPGHGPNSPLHF NA NA TRBJ1-6 TRBV2
TGTGCCAGCAGTGACAGGGGCTATGGCTACACCTTC CASSDRGYGYTF once NA TRBJ1-2 TRBV6-1
TGTGCCAGCAGCTTAGAGTTAGCGGGCTACAATGAGCAGTTCTTC CASSLELAGYNEQFF NA TRBD2 TRBJ2-1 TRBV7-2
TGTGCCAGCAGTAGGGACAACTATGGCTACACCTTC CASSRDNYGYTF NA NA TRBJ1-2 TRBV2
TGCGCCGGGGGGGACGGCTATGGCTACACCTTC CAGGDGYGYTF NA NA TRBJ1-2 TRBV10-2
TGTGCCAGCAGCGGACACAGGGGTTTTTTGTACAATGAGCAGTTCTTC CASSGHRGFLYNEQFF NA TRBD1 TRBJ2-1 TRBV7-8
TGTGCCAGCAGTCCCGGTGGTGACAGAAACATTCAGTACTTC CASSPGGDRNIQYF once NA TRBJ2-4 TRBV28
TGTGCCAGCAGTGCTACGGGTACCTACGAGCAGTACTTC CASSATGTYEQYF NA NA TRBJ2-7 TRBV2
TGTGCCAGCAGCTTAGCAGGGTCCAAAAATCAGCCCCAGCATTTT CASSLAGSKNQPQHF NA NA TRBJ1-5 TRBV7-2
TGCAGCGTTCGCTGGACAGGGTCGAATGAGCAGTTCTTC CSVRWTGSNEQFF NA TRBD1 TRBJ2-1 TRBV29-1
TGTGCCAGCAGTCCTCCCGGGGGCTATGGCTACACCTTC CASSPPGGYGYTF NA NA TRBJ1-2 TRBV28
TGTGCCAGCAGCCCCCAGGTCGGGGTGGACACTGAAGCTTTCTTT CASSPQVGVDTEAFF NA NA TRBJ1-1 TRBV7-9
TGTGCCAGTAGCTCAGGGGTTAACTATGGCTACACCTTC CASSSGVNYGYTF NA NA TRBJ1-2 TRBV19
TGTGCCAGCAGTGACAATCAGCCCCAGCATTTT CASSDNQPQHF NA NA TRBJ1-5 TRBV6-1
TGTGCCAGTAGTATCCAAACTAGGACTAGCGGCAATGAGCAGTTCTTC CASSIQTRTSGNEQFF NA TRBD2 TRBJ2-1 TRBV19
TGTGCCAGTAGTATGTGGAGCGGGGGGGCAGACGAGCAGTACTTC CASSMWSGGADEQYF once TRBD2 TRBJ2-7 TRBV19
TGTGCCAGCAGCCATGGACAGGGAGAGTACGAGCAGTACTTC CASSHGQGEYEQYF NA TRBD1 TRBJ2-7 TRBV6-5
TGTGCCAGCAGTCCCGGGACAGGGCAGGGAAAACTGTTTTTT CASSPGTGQGKLFF NA TRBD1 TRBJ1-4 TRBV2
TGTGCCAGCTCACCAGGGGGGTATCGCACTGAAGCTTTCTTT CASSPGGYRTEAFF NA NA TRBJ1-1 TRBV18
TGTGCCAGCAGTTTATCCCAGGGGGCTAGGGACATTCAGTACTTC CASSLSQGARDIQYF NA TRBD1 TRBJ2-4 TRBV28
TGTGCCAGCAGCCTAGGGGCAGTAGCCAAAAACATTCAGTACTTC CASSLGAVAKNIQYF NA NA TRBJ2-4 TRBV11-3
TGTGCCAGCAGTCGGGACAGGGGGGATCAGCCCCAGCATTTT CASSRDRGDQPQHF NA TRBD1 TRBJ1-5 TRBV7-9
TGCGCCAGCAGCACTTTCGGGACAGGGCGGACAGATACGCAGTATTTT CASSTFGTGRTDTQYF NA TRBD1 TRBJ2-3 TRBV5-1
TGTGCCAGCAGCTTAAGCAGGGGCGAACAAGAGACCCAGTACTTC CASSLSRGEQETQYF few NA TRBJ2-5 TRBV7-3
TGTGCCAGCAGCTTGACAACAGGGTCTGGCTACACCTTC CASSLTTGSGYTF NA NA TRBJ1-2 TRBV7-9
TGTGCCAGCAGCCAAAGGGACGGGACCGGGGAGCTGTTTTTT CASSQRDGTGELFF NA NA TRBJ2-2 TRBV11-2